These 4 T cell receptor beta chains originate from one sample sequenced in a study (dated by TCRdb to 2021 to 2024). Library construction relied on the immunoSEQ multiplex PCR assay. The clones in this table, taken by TCRdb from immuneACCESS, are in-frame only. Not every clone is retained; where verified, under half of the shortfall comes from an unresolved V gene, and the cause of the rest is unknown. Within this sample are around 49,000 clones, with 85% to 95% of them counted one time only. The top ten hold about 10% of the sample. The sample consisted of PBMCs. The source is a man aged 35-49 years with rheumatoid arthritis.

This clone was counted a single time. The chain carries TRBV6-4 and TRBJ2-2, with D perhaps assigned TRBD1 or TRBD2 (5 bases each). V was clipped by 2 bases and J by 3 bases, with 10 bases between them. This CDR3 spans 15 amino acids. Germline V CDR1 and CDR2: MRHNA, SNTAGT. Written as DNA, the CDR3 is TGTGCCAGCAGTGACCTGGGACGTGACACCGGGGAGCTGTTTTTT. As protein: CASSDLGRDTGELFF.

The chain joins TRBV25-1 to TRBJ1-1; D uncertain. With 4 bases removed from V and 3 bases from J, the gap between germline ends came to 9 bases. CDR3 size: 13 residues. Germline V lookup: CDR1 MGHDK, CDR2 SYGVNS. CDR3 nucleotide sequence: TGTGCCAGCAGTGCCGACGGATACACTGAAGCTTTCTTT. Translating gives CASSADGYTEAFF.

The chain employs TRBV5-4 and TRBJ2-1; TRBD2 aligns across 12 bases. CDR1 is SGHNT and CDR2 is YYREEE in the germline V gene (reference sequence). V lost 4 bases, J lost 2 bases, and 10 bases stayed unmatched. The CDR3 sequence is 18 residues long. CDR3 sequence (DNA): TGTGCCAGCAGCACGGGACTAGCGGGCCTGCCTACCTACAATGAGCAGTTCTTC. Residues: CASSTGLAGLPTYNEQFF.

The chain has TRBV5-1 and TRBJ1-5; D is perhaps TRBD1 (5 bases). Germline CDR1 SGHRS, CDR2 YFSETQ. Trimming took 1 base from V and 2 from J, leaving 10 bases between them. The CDR3 runs 15 residues. For the CDR3, the DNA is TGCGCCAGCAGCTTGAGGGGTGGTGGCAATCAGCCCCAGCATTTT. The encoded protein is CASSLRGGGNQPQHF.